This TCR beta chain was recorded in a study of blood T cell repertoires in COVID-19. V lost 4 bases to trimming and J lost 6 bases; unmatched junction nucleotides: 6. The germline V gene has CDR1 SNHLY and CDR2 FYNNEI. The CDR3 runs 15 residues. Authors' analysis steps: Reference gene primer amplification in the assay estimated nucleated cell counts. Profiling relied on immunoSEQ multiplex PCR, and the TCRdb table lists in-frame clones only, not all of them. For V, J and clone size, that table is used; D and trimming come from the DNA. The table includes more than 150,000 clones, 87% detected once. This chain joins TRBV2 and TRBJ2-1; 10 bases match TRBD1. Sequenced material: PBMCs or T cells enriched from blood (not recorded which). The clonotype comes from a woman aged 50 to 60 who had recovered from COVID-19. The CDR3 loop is CASSGDRGRSNEQFF. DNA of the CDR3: TGTGCCAGCAGTGGGGACAGGGGACGCAGCAATGAGCAGTTCTTC.